This TCR beta chain was documented in a study of T cells in localized non-small cell lung cancer. Broader study findings: Since sequencing was restricted to only one region of the tumor, intratumor heterogeneity remains a possibility. Clonality of T cells reached its maximum in uninvolved adjacent lung, surpassing tumor. Blood T cell density predicted longer survival; adjacent-lung clonality, shorter.

Note on this clone: Its antigen remains unidentified.

This CDR3 spans 16 amino acids. CDR1 ENHRY and CDR2 SYGVKD come from the germline V gene. The V and J ends lost 6 bases and 8 bases respectively, with 23 bases between them. The repertoire was sequenced with immunoSEQ multiplex PCR; TCRdb's copy has only in-frame clones and lacks some. The sample shows 25,000 to 30,000 clones, approximately 90% of them seen only once. The chain uses TRBV10-3 and TRBJ2-1; D gene uncertain. The TCR sequence derives from a woman between 18 and 50 years old with stage I lung adenocarcinoma. Here the sequenced sample was peripheral blood, taken before any cancer treatment. The CDR3: CAIRVQTSAFTDEQFF. CDR3 bases: TGTGCCATCAGAGTTCAGACCAGCGCCTTTACCGATGAGCAGTTCTTC.